Listed below are T cell receptor beta chains from one sample, sequenced in a study of response to subunit inactivated influenza vaccine. TCRdb re-called the RT-PCR reads with MiXCR, one entry per CDR3 protein. The data show 500,000 to 600,000 distinct CDR3 sequences, over 10% seen once. The source was PBMCs from blood, collected 45 days after vaccination. Receptors originate from a man over 45 who received an inactivated influenza vaccine. The CDR3 runs from the conserved cysteine through the conserved F or W. Fields, in order: clone size, V gene, D gene, J gene, CDR3 DNA, CDR3 protein. D genes are given only for firm matches. Part of the rows lack a size; the others show once, few, many or a class for expanded clones.

clone size: few
V gene: TRBV12-3/TRBV12-4
D gene: .
J gene: TRBJ2-1
CDR3 DNA: TGTGCCAGCAGTTTCTGGCAGGAGGATGAGCAGTTCTTC
CDR3 protein: CASSFWQEDEQFF

clone size: few
V gene: TRBV24-1
D gene: .
J gene: TRBJ2-3
CDR3 DNA: TGTGCCACCAGTGATGCCCAAAGGACAGCCAGCACAGATACGCAGTATTTT
CDR3 protein: CATSDAQRTASTDTQYF

clone size: many
V gene: TRBV3-1
D gene: TRBD2
J gene: TRBJ2-1
CDR3 DNA: TGTGCCAGCAGCCAAGGGACTAGCGGCCTCAATGAGCAGTTCTTC
CDR3 protein: CASSQGTSGLNEQFF

clone size: few
V gene: TRBV4-3
D gene: TRBD2
J gene: TRBJ2-1
CDR3 DNA: TGCGCCAGCAGCGTTTTGGCGGGGGACTACAATGAGCAGTTCTTC
CDR3 protein: CASSVLAGDYNEQFF

clone size: .
V gene: TRBV7-9
D gene: .
J gene: TRBJ1-4
CDR3 DNA: TGTGCCAGCAGCGCACAGGGAGTTGAGGAAAAACTGTTTTTT
CDR3 protein: CASSAQGVEEKLFF

clone size: .
V gene: TRBV5-1
D gene: TRBD1
J gene: TRBJ2-2
CDR3 DNA: TGCGCCAGCAGCTACAGGGGGCTTACCGGGGAGCTGTTTTTT
CDR3 protein: CASSYRGLTGELFF

clone size: .
V gene: TRBV10-3
D gene: TRBD1
J gene: TRBJ1-2
CDR3 DNA: TGTGCCATCAGAGGGGACAGGAGCTATGGCTACACCTTC
CDR3 protein: CAIRGDRSYGYTF

clone size: .
V gene: TRBV27
D gene: .
J gene: TRBJ1-2
CDR3 DNA: TGTGCCAGCCGGAACCTGCAGGGTTTCTATGGCTACACCTTC
CDR3 protein: CASRNLQGFYGYTF

clone size: .
V gene: TRBV7-2
D gene: TRBD1
J gene: TRBJ1-2
CDR3 DNA: TGTGCCAGCAGCGACCGGACAGGGGGCTCTGGCTACACCTTC
CDR3 protein: CASSDRTGGSGYTF

clone size: .
V gene: TRBV2
D gene: .
J gene: TRBJ2-7
CDR3 DNA: TGTGCCAGCACTGAACCCCAAGGGGCTGGCGAGCAGTACTTC
CDR3 protein: CASTEPQGAGEQYF

clone size: .
V gene: TRBV7-9
D gene: .
J gene: TRBJ1-4
CDR3 DNA: TGTGCCAGCAGCTTCTACGGAAGCATTGAAAAACTGTTTTTT
CDR3 protein: CASSFYGSIEKLFF

clone size: .
V gene: TRBV7-6
D gene: TRBD1
J gene: TRBJ1-5
CDR3 DNA: TGTGCCAGCAGCCGAGACAGGGGTCCCTCCCAGCCCCAGCATTTT
CDR3 protein: CASSRDRGPSQPQHF

clone size: .
V gene: TRBV6-1
D gene: .
J gene: TRBJ1-4
CDR3 DNA: TGTGCCAGTTCTCGGGCCCCAGCTGGAAAAGAAAAACTGTTTTTT
CDR3 protein: CASSRAPAGKEKLFF

clone size: .
V gene: TRBV12-3/TRBV12-4
D gene: .
J gene: TRBJ2-1
CDR3 DNA: TGTGCCAGCAGTTGGACACCCAATGAGCAGTTCTTC
CDR3 protein: CASSWTPNEQFF

clone size: .
V gene: TRBV4-1
D gene: .
J gene: TRBJ2-5
CDR3 DNA: TGCGCCAGCAGCCAAGAAGGGCCTAAGGAGACCCAGTACTTC
CDR3 protein: CASSQEGPKETQYF

clone size: .
V gene: TRBV6-2/TRBV6-3
D gene: TRBD2
J gene: TRBJ2-7
CDR3 DNA: TGTGCCAGCAGTCGACTAGCGGGAGGGCCCAACGAGCAGTACTTC
CDR3 protein: CASSRLAGGPNEQYF

clone size: .
V gene: TRBV10-3
D gene: .
J gene: TRBJ2-7
CDR3 DNA: TGTGCCACTACGGACAGACTAAGCTACGAGCAGTACTTC
CDR3 protein: CATTDRLSYEQYF